This T cell receptor (beta chain) was found in a study of blood T cells in healthy people across ages. Combining a sample-barcoded 5' primer with a J-beta primer mix, a second PCR ran for about 7 to 11 cycles. TCRdb ran MiXCR on the 5' RACE reads and lists one entry per CDR3 protein. The table lists hundreds of thousands of distinct CDR3 sequences, around 54% of them singletons, with more than 35% in the top ten. The source material was blood. This TCR derives from a man aged 60 to 69 in good health.

Written as DNA, the CDR3 is TGTGCCAGCAGCCAAACGGGGGCGGAGCAGTTCTTC. This gives the protein CASSQTGAEQFF. This chain uses TRBV3-1 with TRBJ2-1; D may match TRBD1 or TRBD2 (6 bases each). The CDR3 sequence is 12 residues long. Germline assignment: CDR1 LGHDT and CDR2 YNNKEL (reference sequence). V was trimmed by 2 bases and J by 10 bases, leaving 9 bases between them.